This TCR beta chain emerged from a study of CD8 T cell repertoires and HIV-1 epitope variants. Overall study: Separate wells received one of Twenty-five Gag or Nef variant peptides. Points from the study as a whole: Only beta chains were identified, marking proliferation to antigen, not function. The TAALDMSHF plasma variant had no responses, unlike KF9 (about 5 clonotypes) and HW9 (one).

Using immunoSEQ multiplex PCR, the repertoire was profiled, and TCRdb retains in-frame clones only, with some absent. The table lists about 5,300 clones, more than 65% of them singletons, with approximately 45% in the top ten. Turning to this clone: Its antigen is still unknown.

V was clipped by 5 bases and J by 4 bases; unmatched bases: 12. The V gene's germline CDR1 is SGHAT and CDR2 FQDESV (reference sequence). The CDR3 length is 17 residues. The TCR comes from a male donor with HIV. This rearrangement joins TRBV11-1 to TRBJ2-2; 8 bases line up with TRBD2. The sequencing input was cultured CD8+ T cells derived from PBMCs. As DNA, the CDR3 is TGTGCCAGCAGCCCCGGACTAGCCGACGTGCTCACCGGGGAGCTGTTTTTT. As protein: CASSPGLADVLTGELFF.